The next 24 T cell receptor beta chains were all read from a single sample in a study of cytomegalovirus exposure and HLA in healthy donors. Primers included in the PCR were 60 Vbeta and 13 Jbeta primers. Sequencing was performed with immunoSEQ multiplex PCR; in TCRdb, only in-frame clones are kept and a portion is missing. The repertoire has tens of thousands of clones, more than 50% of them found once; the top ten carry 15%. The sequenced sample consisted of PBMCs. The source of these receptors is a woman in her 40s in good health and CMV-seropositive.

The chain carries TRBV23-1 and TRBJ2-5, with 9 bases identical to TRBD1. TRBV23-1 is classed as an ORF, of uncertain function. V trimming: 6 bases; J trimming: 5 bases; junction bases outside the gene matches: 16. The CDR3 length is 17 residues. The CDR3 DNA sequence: TGCGCCAGCAGCCCAGTTGGGGGGACAGGGTTGGAGGAGACCCAGTACTTC. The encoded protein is CASSPVGGTGLEETQYF.

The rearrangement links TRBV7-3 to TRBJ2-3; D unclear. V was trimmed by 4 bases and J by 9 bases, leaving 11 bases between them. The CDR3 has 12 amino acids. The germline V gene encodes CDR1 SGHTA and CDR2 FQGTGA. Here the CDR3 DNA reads TGTGCCAGCAGCTCCCCTTCCGGGACGCAGTATTTT. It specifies CASSSPSGTQYF.

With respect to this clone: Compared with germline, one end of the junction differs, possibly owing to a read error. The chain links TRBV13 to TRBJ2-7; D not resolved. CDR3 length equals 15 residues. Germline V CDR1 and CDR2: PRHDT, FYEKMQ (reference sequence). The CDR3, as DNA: TGTGCCAGCAGCTTAGGAGGCGGTCGGTCGACTTCGGAGTTCTTC. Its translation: CASSLGGGRSTSEFF.

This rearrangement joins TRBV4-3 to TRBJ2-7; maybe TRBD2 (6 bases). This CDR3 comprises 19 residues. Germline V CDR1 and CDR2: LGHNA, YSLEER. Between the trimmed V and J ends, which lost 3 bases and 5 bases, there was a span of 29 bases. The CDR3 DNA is TGCGCCAGCAGCCAGGACCCCCCAGGAGCGGCGGGAAATAGAAACGAGCAGTACTTC. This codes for CASSQDPPGAAGNRNEQYF.

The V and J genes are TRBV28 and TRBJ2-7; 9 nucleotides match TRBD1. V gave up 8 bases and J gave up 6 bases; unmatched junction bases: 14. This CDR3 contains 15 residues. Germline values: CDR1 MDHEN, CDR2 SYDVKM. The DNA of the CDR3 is TGTGCCAGCCCACAACACCGGGACAGGGAATCCGAGCAGTACTTC. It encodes CASPQHRDRESEQYF.

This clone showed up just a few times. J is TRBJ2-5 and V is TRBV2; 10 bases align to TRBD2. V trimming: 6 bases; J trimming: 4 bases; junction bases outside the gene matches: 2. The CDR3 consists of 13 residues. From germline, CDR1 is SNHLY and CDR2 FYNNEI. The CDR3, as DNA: TGTGCCAGCAGGCCTAGCGGGAGAGAGACCCAGTACTTC. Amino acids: CASRPSGRETQYF.

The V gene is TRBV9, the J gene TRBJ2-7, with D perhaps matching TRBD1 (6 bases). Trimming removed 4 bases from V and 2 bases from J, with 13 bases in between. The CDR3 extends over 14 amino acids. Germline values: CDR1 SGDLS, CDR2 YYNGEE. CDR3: CASSLRGETYEQYF. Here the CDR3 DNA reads TGTGCCAGCAGCCTCAGGGGAGAAACCTACGAGCAGTACTTC.

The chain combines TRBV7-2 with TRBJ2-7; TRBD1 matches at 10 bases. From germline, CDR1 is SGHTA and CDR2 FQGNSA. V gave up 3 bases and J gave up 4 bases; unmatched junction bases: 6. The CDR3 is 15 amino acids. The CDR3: CASSFQTGGLYEQYF. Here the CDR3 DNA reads TGTGCCAGCAGCTTTCAGACAGGGGGCCTTTACGAGCAGTACTTC.

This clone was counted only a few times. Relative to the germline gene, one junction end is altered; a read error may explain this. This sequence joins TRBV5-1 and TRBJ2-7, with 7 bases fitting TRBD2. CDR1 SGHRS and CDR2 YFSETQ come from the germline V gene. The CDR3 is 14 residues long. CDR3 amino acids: CASRLGLADYEQYF. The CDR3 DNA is TGCGCCAGCAGGTTGGGTCTAGCGGACTACGAGCAGTACTTC.

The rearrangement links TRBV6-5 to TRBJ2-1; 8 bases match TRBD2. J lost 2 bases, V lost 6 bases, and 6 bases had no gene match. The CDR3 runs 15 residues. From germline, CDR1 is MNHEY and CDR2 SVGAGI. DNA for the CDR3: TGTGCCAGCAGCCCGAGCGGGAGCGCCTACAATGAGCAGTTCTTC. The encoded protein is CASSPSGSAYNEQFF.

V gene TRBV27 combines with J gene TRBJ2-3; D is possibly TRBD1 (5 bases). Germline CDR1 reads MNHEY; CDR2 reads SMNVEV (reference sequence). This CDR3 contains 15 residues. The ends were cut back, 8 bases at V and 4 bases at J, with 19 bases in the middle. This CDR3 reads CASQTPRDSPDTQYF. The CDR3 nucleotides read TGTGCCAGCCAGACCCCCAGGGATTCCCCAGATACGCAGTATTTT.

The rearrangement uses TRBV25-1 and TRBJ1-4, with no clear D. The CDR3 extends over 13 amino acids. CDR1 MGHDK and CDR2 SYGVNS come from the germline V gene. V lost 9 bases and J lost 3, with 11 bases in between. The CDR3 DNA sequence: TGTGCCAGTACGAGGGCCTCTAATGAAAAACTGTTTTTT. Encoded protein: CASTRASNEKLFF.

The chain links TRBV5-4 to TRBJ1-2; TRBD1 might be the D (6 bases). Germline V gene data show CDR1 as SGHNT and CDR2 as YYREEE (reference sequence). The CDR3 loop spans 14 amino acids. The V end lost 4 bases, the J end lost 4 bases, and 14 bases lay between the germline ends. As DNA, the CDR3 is TGTGCCAGCAGCCATAAACAGGGCGGCTATGGCTACACCTTC. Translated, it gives CASSHKQGGYGYTF.

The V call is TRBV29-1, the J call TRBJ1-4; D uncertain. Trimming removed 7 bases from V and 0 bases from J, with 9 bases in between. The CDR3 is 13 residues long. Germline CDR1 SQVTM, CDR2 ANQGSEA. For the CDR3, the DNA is TGCAGCGCGCAGCGCGCAACTAATGAAAAACTGTTTTTT. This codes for CSAQRATNEKLFF.

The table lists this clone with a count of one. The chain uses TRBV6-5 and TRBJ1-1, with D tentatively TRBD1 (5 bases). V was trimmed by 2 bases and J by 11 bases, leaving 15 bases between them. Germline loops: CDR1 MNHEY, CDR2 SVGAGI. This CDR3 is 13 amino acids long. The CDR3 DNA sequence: TGTGCCAGCAGTTACGGTTGGGGCCGGGAGGCTTTCTTT. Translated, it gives CASSYGWGREAFF.

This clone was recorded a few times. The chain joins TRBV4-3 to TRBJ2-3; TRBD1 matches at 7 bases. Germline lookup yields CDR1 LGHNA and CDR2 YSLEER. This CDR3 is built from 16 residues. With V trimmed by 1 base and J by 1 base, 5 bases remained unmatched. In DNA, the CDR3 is TGCGCCAGCAGCCAAGTCGTTCAGGGGGGCACAGATACGCAGTATTTT. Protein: CASSQVVQGGTDTQYF.

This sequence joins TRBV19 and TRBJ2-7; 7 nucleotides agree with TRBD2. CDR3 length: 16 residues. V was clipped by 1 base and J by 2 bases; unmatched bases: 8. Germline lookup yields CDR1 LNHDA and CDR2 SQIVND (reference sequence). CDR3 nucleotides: TGTGCCAGTAGTATAGGACGTAGCGGGCAACCCTACGAGCAGTACTTC. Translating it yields CASSIGRSGQPYEQYF.

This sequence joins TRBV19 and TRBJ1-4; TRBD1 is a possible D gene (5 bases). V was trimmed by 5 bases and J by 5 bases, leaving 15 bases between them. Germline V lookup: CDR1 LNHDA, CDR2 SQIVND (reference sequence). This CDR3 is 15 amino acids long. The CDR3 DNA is TGTGCCAGTAGTCCCTATTTACAGGCGAATGAAAAACTGTTTTTT. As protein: CASSPYLQANEKLFF.

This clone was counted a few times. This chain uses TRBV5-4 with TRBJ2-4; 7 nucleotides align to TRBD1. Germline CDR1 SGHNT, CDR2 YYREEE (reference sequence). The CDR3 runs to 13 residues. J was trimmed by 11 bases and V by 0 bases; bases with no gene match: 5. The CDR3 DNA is TGTGCCAGCAGCTTGGCTCTTGACAGGGTTCAGTACTTC. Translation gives CASSLALDRVQYF.

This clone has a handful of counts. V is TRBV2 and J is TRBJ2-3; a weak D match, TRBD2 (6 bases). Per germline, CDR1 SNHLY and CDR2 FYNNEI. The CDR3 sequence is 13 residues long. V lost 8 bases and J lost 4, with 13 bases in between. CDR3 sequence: CASQIPGADTQYF. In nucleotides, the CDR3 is TGTGCCAGCCAAATTCCGGGGGCAGATACGCAGTATTTT.

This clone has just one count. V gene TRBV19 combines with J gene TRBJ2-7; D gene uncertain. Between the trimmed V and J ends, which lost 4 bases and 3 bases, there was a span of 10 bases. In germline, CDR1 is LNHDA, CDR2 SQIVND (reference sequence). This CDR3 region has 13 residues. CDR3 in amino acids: CASSTVDNYEQYF. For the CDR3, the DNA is TGTGCCAGTAGTACCGTCGACAACTACGAGCAGTACTTC.

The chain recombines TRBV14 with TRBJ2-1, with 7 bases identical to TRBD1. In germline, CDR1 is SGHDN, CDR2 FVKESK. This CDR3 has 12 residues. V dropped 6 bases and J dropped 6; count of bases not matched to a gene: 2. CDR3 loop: CASRQGSNEQFF. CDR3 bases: TGTGCCAGCAGACAGGGGTCCAATGAGCAGTTCTTC.

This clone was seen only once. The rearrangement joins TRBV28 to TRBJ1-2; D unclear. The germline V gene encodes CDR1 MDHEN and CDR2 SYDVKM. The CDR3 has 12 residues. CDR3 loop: CAAFKLSWGYTF. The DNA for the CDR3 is TGTGCAGCGTTTAAACTCTCGTGGGGCTACACCTTC.

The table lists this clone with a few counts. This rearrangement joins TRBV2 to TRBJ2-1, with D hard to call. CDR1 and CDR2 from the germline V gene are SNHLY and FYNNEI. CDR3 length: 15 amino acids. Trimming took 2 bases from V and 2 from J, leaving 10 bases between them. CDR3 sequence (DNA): TGTGCCAGCAGTGAAACTCTAGACGCCTACAATGAGCAGTTCTTC. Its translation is CASSETLDAYNEQFF.